The rows below give T cell receptor beta chains drawn from one sample of a study of cytomegalovirus exposure and HLA in healthy donors. Libraries were prepared by immunoSEQ multiplex PCR; TCRdb keeps only in-frame clonotypes and omits some of them. The data hold about 92,000 clones, with roughly four fifths observed a single time. The material sequenced was PBMCs. The receptor source for this set is a woman between 18 and 29 years old in good health and CMV-seropositive. Each CDR3 is given with its conserved first and last residue. D genes are given only for firm matches. Clone size is stated in some rows and not others, as once, few, many or a class when expanded.

>once|TRBJ2-3|TRBD2|TRBV19
CASSILGGTDTQYF
TGTGCCAGTAGTATACTGGGGGGGACAGATACGCAGTATTTT
>-|TRBJ2-2|-|TRBV2
CASSQLGVTGELFF
TGTGCCAGCAGTCAACTGGGAGTGACCGGGGAGCTGTTTTTT
>few|TRBJ1-2|-|TRBV5-6
CASSLGGRRLYGYTF
TGTGCCAGCAGCTTGGGGGGCAGGCGCCTCTATGGCTACACCTTC
>-|TRBJ1-1|-|TRBV14
CASSQIAGMAEAFF
TGTGCCAGCAGCCAAATAGCAGGGATGGCTGAAGCTTTCTTT
>-|TRBJ1-2|-|TRBV27
CASSSTGGYGYTF
TGTGCCAGCAGTTCGACAGGCGGCTATGGCTACACCTTC
>once|TRBJ2-1|TRBD2|TRBV4-1
CASSQEMRGGTNEQFF
TGCGCCAGCAGCCAAGAAATGCGGGGGGGAACCAATGAGCAGTTCTTC
>few|TRBJ2-1|TRBD2|TRBV7-3
CASSQPGTSGYNEQFF
TGTGCCAGCAGCCAACCAGGGACTAGCGGATACAATGAGCAGTTCTTC
>-|TRBJ2-7|-|TRBV11-1
CASSLPGMRGPSSYEQYF
TGTGCCAGCAGCCTCCCTGGGATGCGGGGTCCTAGCTCCTACGAGCAGTACTTC
>-|TRBJ2-7|-|TRBV28
CASSLLGDFSYEQYF
TGTGCCAGCAGTTTATTGGGGGACTTCTCCTACGAGCAGTACTTC
>-|TRBJ1-1|-|TRBV2
CASSEVRGIIGGNTEAFF
TGTGCCAGCAGTGAGGTGAGGGGAATAATCGGGGGGAACACTGAAGCTTTCTTT
>-|TRBJ1-2|-|TRBV28
CASKIQGRAGGYTF
TGTGCCAGCAAGATCCAAGGCAGGGCTGGCGGCTACACCTTC
>-|TRBJ1-2|TRBD1|TRBV6-1
CASRSDRVFVYGYTF
TGTGCCAGCAGATCTGACAGGGTCTTCGTCTATGGCTACACCTTC
>-|TRBJ1-2|-|TRBV7-2
CASSPDSSGYTF
TGTGCCAGCAGTCCCGACAGTTCCGGCTACACCTTC
>-|TRBJ2-1|-|TRBV4-1
CASSQAPSTEAFYNEQFF
TGCGCCAGCAGCCAAGCGCCTTCGACAGAAGCGTTCTACAATGAGCAGTTCTTC
>few|TRBJ1-2|-|TRBV5-6
CASRWGWVRDGYTF
TGTGCCAGCAGATGGGGCTGGGTCCGCGATGGCTACACCTTC
>-|TRBJ1-2|-|TRBV27
CASSLSAGGVYGYTF
TGTGCCAGCAGTTTATCGGCTGGGGGGGTTTATGGCTACACCTTC
>once|TRBJ1-5|TRBD1|TRBV27
CASRPGQAGNQPQHF
TGTGCCAGCAGACCCGGACAGGCTGGCAATCAGCCCCAGCATTTT
>-|TRBJ2-2|TRBD2|TRBV2
CASSDRLASGELFF
TGTGCCAGCAGTGACCGACTAGCGAGCGGGGAGCTGTTTTTT
>-|TRBJ2-2|TRBD1|TRBV10-3
CAISDFRTGGGYPGELFF
TGTGCCATCAGTGACTTTCGGACAGGGGGCGGGTATCCCGGGGAGCTGTTTTTT
>-|TRBJ2-2|-|TRBV7-9
CASSLQGTNTGELFF
TGTGCCAGCAGCTTACAGGGAACAAACACCGGGGAGCTGTTTTTT
>-|TRBJ1-3|TRBD1|TRBV15
CATSRGGQASDSGNTIYF
TGTGCCACCAGCAGAGGGGGACAGGCATCCGACTCTGGAAACACCATATATTTT
>-|TRBJ2-4|TRBD2|TRBV2
CASSRTTSGTTLVSKNIQYF
TGTGCCAGCAGCCGTACTACTAGCGGAACCACGCTTGTGTCCAAAAACATTCAGTACTTC
>-|TRBJ1-4|TRBD1|TRBV2
CASTSTWTGNEKLFF
TGTGCCAGCACTTCAACGTGGACAGGAAATGAAAAACTGTTTTTT
>-|TRBJ1-1|TRBD1|TRBV4-1
CASSQIDRVYTEAFF
TGCGCCAGCAGCCAAATCGACAGGGTGTACACTGAAGCTTTCTTT
>-|TRBJ1-1|-|TRBV19
CASSIGATGMSEAFF
TGTGCCAGTAGTATAGGGGCCACAGGGATGAGTGAAGCTTTCTTT
>-|TRBJ2-7|-|TRBV5-1
CASSLGMVGRDYPSSYEQYF
TGCGCCAGCAGCTTGGGGATGGTCGGGAGAGATTACCCAAGCTCCTACGAGCAGTACTTC
>-|TRBJ1-1|TRBD1|TRBV25-1
CASSEQWTGGRMNTEAFF
TGTGCCAGCAGTGAGCAGTGGACAGGGGGCCGTATGAACACTGAAGCTTTCTTT
>-|TRBJ1-4|TRBD1|TRBV5-4
CASGTGLVGEKLFF
TGTGCCAGCGGGACAGGGCTCGTCGGTGAAAAACTGTTTTTT
>-|TRBJ2-3|-|TRBV28
CASSHGRTTDTQYF
TGTGCCAGCAGTCACGGGAGAACGACAGATACGCAGTATTTT
>-|TRBJ1-1|-|TRBV6-1
CASKTRGRVGAFF
TGTGCCAGCAAGACCCGAGGCAGAGTTGGAGCTTTCTTT
>-|TRBJ1-3|-|TRBV2
CASSAPLGGHSGNTIYF
TGTGCCAGCAGTGCCCCGCTGGGGGGGCACTCTGGAAACACCATATATTTT
>-|TRBJ1-4|TRBD1|TRBV5-1
CASSLGQGGEKLFF
TGCGCCAGCAGCCTCGGACAGGGAGGTGAAAAACTGTTTTTT
>-|TRBJ2-2|TRBD1|TRBV5-4
CASSDGQGNTGELFF
TGTGCCAGCAGCGACGGACAGGGTAACACCGGGGAGCTGTTTTTT
>few|TRBJ2-3|-|TRBV6-4
CVSSDSREGSSTDTQYF
TGTGTCAGCAGTGACTCTCGTGAGGGTTCTAGCACAGATACGCAGTATTTT
>once|TRBJ1-4|TRBD1|TRBV15
CTTSKGQGASGEKLFF
TGTACCACCAGCAAAGGACAGGGGGCGTCCGGTGAAAAACTGTTTTTT
>-|TRBJ2-7|TRBD2|TRBV5-8
CASSPFVAGPFYEQYF
TGTGCCAGCAGCCCCTTCGTAGCGGGGCCTTTCTACGAGCAGTACTTC
>-|TRBJ2-7|TRBD1|TRBV4-1
CASSPSGQGLYEQYF
TGCGCCAGCAGCCCCTCTGGACAGGGTCTCTACGAGCAGTACTTC
>-|TRBJ1-5|-|TRBV5-1
CASRGADNQPQHF
TGCGCCAGCAGGGGGGCGGACAATCAGCCCCAGCATTTT
>-|TRBJ1-2|-|TRBV14
CASSQDQDYGYTF
TGTGCCAGCAGCCAAGATCAGGACTATGGCTACACCTTC
>-|TRBJ2-5|-|TRBV28
CASSRKRGTQYF
TGTGCCAGCAGTCGGAAGAGAGGGACCCAGTACTTC
>-|TRBJ1-5|TRBD1|TRBV15
CATSRDTGESQPQHF
TGTGCCACCAGCAGAGATACAGGGGAATCTCAGCCCCAGCATTTT
>-|TRBJ2-7|TRBD1|TRBV9
CASSVGGQGTYEQYF
TGTGCCAGCAGCGTCGGGGGACAGGGGACCTACGAGCAGTACTTC
>-|TRBJ1-5|-|TRBV6-1
CASSAGVHRPQHF
TGTGCCAGCAGTGCAGGGGTTCATCGGCCCCAGCATTTT
>-|TRBJ1-1|-|TRBV6-5
CASSPDTPNTEAFF
TGTGCCAGCAGCCCGGACACCCCGAACACTGAAGCTTTCTTT
>-|TRBJ1-2|-|TRBV19
CASSIIGDIYGYTF
TGTGCCAGTAGTATAATCGGGGACATCTATGGCTACACCTTC
>-|TRBJ1-2|-|TRBV4-1
CASSQAIALWGYTF
TGCGCCAGCAGCCAAGCTATAGCATTATGGGGCTACACCTTC
>once|TRBJ2-4|TRBD1|TRBV19
CASSIGPDRVGKNIQYF
TGTGCCAGTAGTATAGGACCCGACAGGGTGGGCAAAAACATTCAGTACTTC
>-|TRBJ2-5|-|TRBV5-1
CASSGTQGYQETQYF
TGCGCCAGCAGCGGGACTCAGGGATATCAAGAGACCCAGTACTTC
>-|TRBJ1-1|-|TRBV7-9
CASSLAAGANTEAFF
TGTGCCAGCAGCTTAGCGGCAGGGGCGAACACTGAAGCTTTCTTT
>-|TRBJ2-7|TRBD2|TRBV5-1
CASSFSGTIYEQYF
TGCGCCAGCAGCTTCTCCGGGACTATCTACGAGCAGTACTTC
>few|TRBJ1-1|-|TRBV27
CASSLLPETGTEAFF
TGTGCCAGCAGTTTACTACCCGAGACAGGAACTGAAGCTTTCTTT
>-|TRBJ2-5|-|TRBV5-4
CASSLLETQYF
TGTGCCAGCAGCTTACTAGAGACCCAGTACTTC
>few|TRBJ1-5|-|TRBV25-1
CASSVGTVEHQPQHF
TGTGCCAGCAGCGTCGGGACTGTTGAACATCAGCCCCAGCATTTT